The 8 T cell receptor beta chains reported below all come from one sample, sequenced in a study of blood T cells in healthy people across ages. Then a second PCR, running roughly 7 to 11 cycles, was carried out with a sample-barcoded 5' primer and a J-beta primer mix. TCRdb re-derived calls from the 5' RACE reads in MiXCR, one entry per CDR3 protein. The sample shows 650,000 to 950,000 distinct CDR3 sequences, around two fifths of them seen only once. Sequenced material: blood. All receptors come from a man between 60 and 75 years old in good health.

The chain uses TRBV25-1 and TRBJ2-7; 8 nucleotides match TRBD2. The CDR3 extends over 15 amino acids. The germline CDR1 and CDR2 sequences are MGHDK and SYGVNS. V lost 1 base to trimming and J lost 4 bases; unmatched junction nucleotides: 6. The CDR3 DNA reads TGTGCCAGCAGTGAATTAACGGGGGGGCAGTACGAGCAGTACTTC. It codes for CASSELTGGQYEQYF.

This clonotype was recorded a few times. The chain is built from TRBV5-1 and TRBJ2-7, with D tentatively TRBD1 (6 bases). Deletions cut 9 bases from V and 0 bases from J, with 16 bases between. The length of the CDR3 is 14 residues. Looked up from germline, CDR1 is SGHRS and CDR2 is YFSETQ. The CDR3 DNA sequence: TGCGCCACCAAAACCGGACAGAGCTCCTACGAGCAGTACTTC. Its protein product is CATKTGQSSYEQYF.

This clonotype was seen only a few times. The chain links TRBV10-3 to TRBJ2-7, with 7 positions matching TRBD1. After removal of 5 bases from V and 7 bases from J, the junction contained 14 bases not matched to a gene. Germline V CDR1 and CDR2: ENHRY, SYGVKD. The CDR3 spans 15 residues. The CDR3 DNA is TGTGCCATCAGTCAAACCGGGACAGTCCAATGGGAGCAGTACTTC. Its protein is CAISQTGTVQWEQYF.

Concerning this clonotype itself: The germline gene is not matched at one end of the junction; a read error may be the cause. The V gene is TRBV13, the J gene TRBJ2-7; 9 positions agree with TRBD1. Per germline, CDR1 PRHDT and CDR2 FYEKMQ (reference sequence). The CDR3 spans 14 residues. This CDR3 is CAGSQGTGSYEQYF. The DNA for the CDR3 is TGTGCCGGCAGCCAAGGGACAGGGAGCTACGAGCAGTACTTC.

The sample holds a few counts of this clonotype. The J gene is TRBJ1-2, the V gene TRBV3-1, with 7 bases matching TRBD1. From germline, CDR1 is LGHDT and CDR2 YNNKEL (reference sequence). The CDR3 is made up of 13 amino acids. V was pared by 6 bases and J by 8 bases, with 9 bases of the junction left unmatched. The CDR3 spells CASSLTGAHGYTF. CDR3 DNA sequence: TGTGCCAGCAGTCTAACAGGGGCACACGGCTACACCTTC.

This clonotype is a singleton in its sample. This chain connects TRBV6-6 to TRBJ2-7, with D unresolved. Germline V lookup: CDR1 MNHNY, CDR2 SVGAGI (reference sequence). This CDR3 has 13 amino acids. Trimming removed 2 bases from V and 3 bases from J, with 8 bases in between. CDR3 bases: TGTGCCAGCAGTTACCCCCAAGACTACGAGCAGTACTTC. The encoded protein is CASSYPQDYEQYF.

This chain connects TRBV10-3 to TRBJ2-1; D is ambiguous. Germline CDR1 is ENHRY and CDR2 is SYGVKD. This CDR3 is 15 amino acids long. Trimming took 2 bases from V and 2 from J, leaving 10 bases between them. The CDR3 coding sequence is TGTGCCATCAGTGAGGGTGGGAACACCTACAATGAGCAGTTCTTC. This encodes CAISEGGNTYNEQFF.

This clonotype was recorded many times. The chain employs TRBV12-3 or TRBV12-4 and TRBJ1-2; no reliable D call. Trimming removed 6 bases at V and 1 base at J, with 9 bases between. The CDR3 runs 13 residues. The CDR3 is CASSVAVNYGYTF. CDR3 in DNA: TGTGCCAGCAGCGTGGCTGTTAACTATGGCTACACCTTC.